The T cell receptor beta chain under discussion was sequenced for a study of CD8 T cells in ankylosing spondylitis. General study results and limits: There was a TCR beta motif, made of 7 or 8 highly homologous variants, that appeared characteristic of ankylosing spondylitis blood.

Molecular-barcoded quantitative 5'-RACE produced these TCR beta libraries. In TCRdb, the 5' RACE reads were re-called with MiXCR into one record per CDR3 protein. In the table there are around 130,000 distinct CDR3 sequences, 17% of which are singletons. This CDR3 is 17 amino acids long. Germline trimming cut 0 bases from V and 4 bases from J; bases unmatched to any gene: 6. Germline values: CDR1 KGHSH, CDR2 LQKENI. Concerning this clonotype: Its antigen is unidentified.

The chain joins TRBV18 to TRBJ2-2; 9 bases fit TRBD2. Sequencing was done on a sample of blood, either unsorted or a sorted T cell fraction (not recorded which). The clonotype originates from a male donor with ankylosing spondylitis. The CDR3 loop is CASSPPWVAGATGELFF. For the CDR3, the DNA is TGTGCCAGCTCACCACCGTGGGTAGCGGGAGCCACCGGGGAGCTGTTTTTT.